The 8 T cell receptor beta chains below come from one sample, sequenced in a study of blood T cell repertoires in COVID-19. Here immunoSEQ multiplex PCR was the method, and the copy in TCRdb shows in-frame clones only, minus some. The table shows approximately 320,000 clones, with about 88% occurring only once. Sample: PBMCs or T cells enriched from blood (not recorded which). The source is a man aged 55 to 70 who had recovered from COVID-19.

The chain links TRBV4-1 to TRBJ1-5; D is undetermined. V lost 5 bases and J 0 bases, leaving 11 bases between the germline ends. The CDR3 sequence is 15 residues long. Germline CDR1 and CDR2: MGHRA and YSYEKL. The CDR3 here is CASSEDGASNQPQHF. The CDR3 DNA reads as TGCGCCAGCAGCGAGGATGGAGCTAGCAATCAGCCCCAGCATTTT.

The rearrangement links TRBV7-8 to TRBJ2-1, with 10 bases fitting TRBD1. Per germline, CDR1 SGHVS and CDR2 FQNEAQ. This CDR3 region has 15 residues. Trimming at V came to 5 bases and at J to 9 bases, leaving 10 bases not matched to a gene. CDR3 DNA: TGTGCCAGCAGCCACCGGGACAGGGGTTCCAGTGAGCAGTTCTTC. Protein: CASSHRDRGSSEQFF.

V and J are TRBV28 and TRBJ1-2; weak D call: TRBD1 (6 bases). Germline-derived CDR1 and CDR2 are MDHEN and SYDVKM. V dropped 6 bases and J dropped 7 bases, with 15 bases sitting between them. This CDR3 region has 13 residues. The CDR3 protein is CASSQQGLFGYTF. The DNA for the CDR3 is TGTGCCAGCAGCCAACAGGGTCTCTTTGGCTACACCTTC.

This chain uses TRBV7-9 with TRBJ2-7, with 13 bases matching TRBD2. Germline trimming cut 4 bases from V and 2 bases from J; bases unmatched to any gene: 11. The CDR3 runs 18 residues. Germline V lookup: CDR1 SEHNR, CDR2 FQNEAQ (reference sequence). CDR3 region: CASSSGLAGVRVTYEQYF. Here the CDR3 DNA reads TGTGCCAGCAGCTCCGGACTAGCGGGAGTAAGGGTAACCTACGAGCAGTACTTC.

This chain links TRBV11-3 with TRBJ2-2; D not resolved. V was clipped by 5 bases and J by 0 bases, with 7 bases between them. Germline assignment: CDR1 SGHNT and CDR2 YENEEA. The CDR3 has 14 amino acids. The CDR3 spells CASSTTANTGELFF. CDR3 in DNA: TGTGCCAGCAGCACCACAGCGAACACCGGGGAGCTGTTTTTT.

This chain connects TRBV7-2 to TRBJ2-4, with D unresolved. CDR1 is SGHTA and CDR2 is FQGNSA in the germline V gene. This CDR3 comprises 15 residues. Trimming cost V 5 bases and J 2 bases, with 13 bases left between them. The CDR3 nucleotides read TGTGCCAGCAGCATCACAGTTTCCTCCAAAAACATTCAGTACTTC. Protein product: CASSITVSSKNIQYF.

The chain is built from TRBV4-1 and TRBJ2-3; TRBD2 agrees at 10 bases. The CDR3 is 14 amino acids. V was pared by 6 bases and J by 6 bases, with 6 bases of the junction left unmatched. Germline-derived CDR1 and CDR2 are MGHRA and YSYEKL. For the CDR3, the DNA is TGCGCCAGCAGTAGAGCGGGGGGGCTGGATACGCAGTATTTT. It translates to CASSRAGGLDTQYF.

The rearrangement links TRBV7-2 to TRBJ1-2, with D perhaps TRBD1 (5 bases). V was trimmed by 2 bases and J by 0 bases, leaving 10 bases between them. The V gene's germline CDR1 is SGHTA and CDR2 FQGNSA. The CDR3 loop spans 15 amino acids. The CDR3 is CASSLHQGANYGYTF. The CDR3 coding sequence is TGTGCCAGCAGCTTACATCAGGGTGCTAACTATGGCTACACCTTC.